These T cell receptor beta chains were read from a single sample in a study of blood T cell repertoires in COVID-19. TCRdb's copy holds only in-frame clones and misses some; the assay was immunoSEQ multiplex PCR. The sample has over 200,000 clones, around 90% seen once. The sequenced material came from peripheral blood. These TCRs come from a person under 35 with COVID-19, enrolled during active disease. Both conserved end residues are part of each CDR3.

V: TRBV28
length: 15
J: TRBJ2-1
CDR3: CASSFPRASVAEQFF

V: TRBV9
length: 14
J: TRBJ1-4
CDR3: CASSVGGAGEKLFF

V: TRBV18
length: 16
J: TRBJ2-4
CDR3: CASSPRTDLTKNIQYF

V: TRBV9
length: 14
J: TRBJ2-3
CDR3: CASSAPPVTDTQYF

V: TRBV29-1
length: 14
J: TRBJ1-1
CDR3: CSVADPGGNTEAFF

V: TRBV11-2
length: 14
J: TRBJ1-1
CDR3: CASSQGQGNTEAFF

V: TRBV7-8
length: 15
J: TRBJ1-5
CDR3: CASSLGRGFNQPQHF

V: TRBV28
length: 16
J: TRBJ1-1
CDR3: CASSLGAVGSNTEAFF

V: TRBV2
length: 14
J: TRBJ2-7
CDR3: CASSAAQGSYEQYF

V: TRBV7-9
length: 14
J: TRBJ1-1
CDR3: CASSGRVVNTEAFF